Below, 32 T cell receptor beta chains from the same sample are listed, as sequenced in a study of tumor-infiltrating lymphocytes in primary liver carcinoma. Priming with a constant-region primer yielded TCR beta cDNA from 500 ng total RNA. TCR beta libraries came from three nested multiplex PCR rounds using slightly modified ARM-PCR. With TRBV1-TRBV30 forward primers and a C-beta reverse primer, the first two PCR rounds were run for nine to eleven cycles each. TCRdb reprocessed the multiplex PCR reads with MiXCR, giving one entry per CDR3 protein. The data hold 310,000 or so distinct CDR3 sequences, with roughly 61% observed a single time. The blood RNA (from unsorted whole blood) was obtained, and germline DNA was also extracted. Input material: peripheral blood. The receptors were sampled from a man aged 35 to 55 with primary liver carcinoma and hepatitis B virus infection.

This clonotype turned up a few times. DNA for the CDR3: TGTGCCAGCAGCCGGACCGCCAGAGAGACCCAGTACTTC. Protein product: CASSRTARETQYF. The rearrangement joins TRBV28 to TRBJ2-5; D gene uncertain. This CDR3 contains 13 residues. V was trimmed by 6 bases and J by 4 bases, leaving 12 bases between them. From germline, CDR1 is MDHEN and CDR2 SYDVKM.

Notes on this clonotype: Since the CDR3 does not end with the conserved phenylalanine or tryptophan, this likely comes from a read error. The V gene is TRBV10-3, the J gene TRBJ1-6; unclear D gene. CDR1 is ENHRY, CDR2 SYGVKD, per germline. Trimming shortened V by 0 bases and J by 7 bases, and 10 bases separated the two germline ends. This CDR3 is built from 15 residues. CDR3 sequence reads: CAISESMAGNSPLHL. CDR3 nucleotide sequence: TGTGCCATCAGTGAGTCTATGGCAGGCAATTCACCCCTCCACTTA.

This clonotype was seen a handful of times. One junction end does not reproduce the germline sequence, and a read error may be involved. V gene TRBV6-5 combines with J gene TRBJ2-1; the D call may be TRBD1 or TRBD2 (5 bases each). This CDR3 comprises 15 residues. Germline assignment: CDR1 MNHEY and CDR2 SVGAGI. CDR3 sequence reads: CVSSPEWGSHNEQFF. The CDR3 region has the DNA TGTGTCAGCAGTCCCGAGTGGGGGTCTCACAATGAGCAGTTCTTC.

A remark on this clonotype: Just one base apart from a much larger clone, this may be a read error. The rearrangement uses TRBV12-3 or TRBV12-4 and TRBJ1-5, with 8 bases matching TRBD1. This CDR3 is built from 18 residues. In nucleotides, the CDR3 is TGTGCCAGCAGTTTAGGTTCAGGGACAGGAGGGCGCAATCAGCCCCATCATTTT. This gives the protein CASSLGSGTGGRNQPHHF.

This clonotype was observed at least ten times. The CDR3: CASSYSRSLNQPQHF. The CDR3 DNA is TGTGCCAGCAGTTACTCGCGAAGCCTCAATCAGCCCCAGCATTTT. The chain uses TRBV6-6 and TRBJ1-5; D gene uncertain. The CDR3 runs to 15 residues. V lost 0 bases to trimming and J lost 3 bases, with 9 bases between them. CDR1 is MNHNY and CDR2 is SVGAGI in the germline V gene (reference sequence).

Notes on this clonotype: Germline is not matched at one junction end, which may reflect a read error. The rearrangement joins TRBV6-1 to TRBJ1-1; the match to TRBD1 covers 9 bases. The CDR3 has 15 residues. CDR1 is MNHNS and CDR2 is SASEGT in the germline V gene. CDR3 protein: CDSSARQGGRTEAFF. In DNA form, the CDR3 reads TGTGACAGCAGTGCCCGACAGGGGGGAAGAACTGAAGCTTTCTTC.

Concerning this clonotype itself: Possible read error: a much larger clone is one base away. The rearrangement links TRBV6-1 to TRBJ1-5; weak D call: TRBD1 (6 bases). Germline-derived CDR1 and CDR2 are MNHNS and SASEGT. The CDR3 spans 14 residues. The CDR3 DNA reads TGTGCCAGCAGTGTGGGACAAACCAATCAGCCCCAGAATTTT. Translation: CASSVGQTNQPQNF.

The chain joins TRBV7-9 to TRBJ1-1, with D possibly being TRBD1 (5 bases). CDR1 and CDR2 from the germline V gene are SEHNR and FQNEAQ (reference sequence). CDR3 size: 13 residues. Trimming pared 2 bases from V and 3 bases from J, leaving 7 bases between. Here the CDR3 reads CASSLIGDTEAFF. CDR3 coding DNA: TGTGCCAGCAGCTTAATAGGGGACACTGAAGCTTTCTTT.

This clonotype was recorded many times. The rearrangement links TRBV12-3 or TRBV12-4 to TRBJ2-7; 8 nucleotides agree with TRBD1. The CDR3 totals 13 residues. V shed 6 bases and J 4 bases; nucleotides not matched to a gene: 5. This CDR3 is CASSGQGGYEQYF. CDR3 nucleotides: TGTGCCAGCAGCGGACAGGGTGGGTACGAGCAGTACTTC.

Turning to this clonotype: A junction end diverges from the germline sequence, so it may reflect a read error. V gene TRBV11-1 combines with J gene TRBJ2-2; D tentatively reads TRBD1 or TRBD2 (5 bases each). The CDR3 is made up of 16 amino acids. Germline lookup yields CDR1 SGHAT and CDR2 FQDESV (reference sequence). The CDR3 loop is CTSNLIWDRYTGELFF. The CDR3 DNA sequence: TGTACCAGCAACTTAATTTGGGACCGGTACACCGGGGAGCTGTTTTTT.

Note on this clonotype: Compared with germline, one end of the junction differs, possibly owing to a read error. This chain joins TRBV11-2 and TRBJ1-4; D gene uncertain. CDR1 SGHAT and CDR2 FQNNGV come from the germline V gene. CDR3 length equals 12 residues. Here the CDR3 reads CAISFNGVKLFF. The CDR3 nucleotides are TGTGCCATCAGCTTTAATGGAGTAAAACTGTTTTTT.

Comment on this clonotype: The conserved phenylalanine or tryptophan normally closing the CDR3 is absent here, so this likely arose from a read error. The V call is TRBV11-2, the J call TRBJ2-1; D may match TRBD1 or TRBD2 (5 bases each). Germline V CDR1 and CDR2: SGHAT, FQNNGV. The CDR3 has 15 amino acids. V lost 3 bases to trimming and J lost 4 bases, with 13 bases between them. The CDR3 sequence is CASSLDKAVYNEQFS. The DNA for the CDR3 is TGTGCCAGCAGCTTGGACAAAGCGGTGTACAATGAGCAGTTCTCC.

This clonotype was seen ten or more times. The chain carries TRBV12-3 or TRBV12-4 and TRBJ2-7, with 10 bases identical to TRBD2. V gave up 3 bases and J gave up 5 bases; unmatched junction bases: 13. This CDR3 contains 17 residues. The CDR3 sequence: CASSFPPSGRALNEQYF. The CDR3 nucleotides read TGTGCCAGCAGTTTTCCCCCAAGCGGGAGGGCCTTGAACGAGCAGTACTTC.

This clonotype came up many times. This chain connects TRBV29-1 to TRBJ2-5; TRBD1 is a possible D gene (6 bases). In germline, CDR1 is SQVTM, CDR2 ANQGSEA. The germline V and J ends were trimmed by 4 bases and 4 bases, with 16 bases remaining between them. This CDR3 spans 14 amino acids. CDR3 amino acids: CSVGTVEQGETQYF. CDR3 in DNA: TGCAGCGTTGGGACAGTAGAACAGGGAGAGACCCAGTACTTC.

Note on this clonotype: Since a much larger clone is just one base distant, this may be a read error. This rearrangement joins TRBV4-3 to TRBJ2-1; either TRBD1 or TRBD2 may supply D (6 bases each). The CDR3 extends over 15 amino acids. V gave up 1 base and J gave up 9 bases, with 16 bases separating them. Germline V gene data show CDR1 as LGHNA and CDR2 as YSLEER. The CDR3 reads CASSQGGAEGSEQFF. Written as DNA, the CDR3 is TGCGCCAGCAGCCAAGGGGGGGCTGAGGGAAGTGAGCAGTTCTTC.

Turning to this clonotype: A much larger clonotype is one base distant, so this may be a read error. The chain has TRBV6-6 and TRBJ2-7; D is unresolved. The V gene's germline CDR1 is MNHNY and CDR2 SVGAGI (reference sequence). The CDR3 runs to 13 residues. The CDR3 spells CVSSQVLSYEQYF. The CDR3 nucleotides read TGTGTCAGCAGTCAGGTTTTGTCCTACGAGCAGTACTTC.

This clonotype was observed once. An end of the junction does not agree with germline; a read error may underlie this. The rearrangement joins TRBV24-1 to TRBJ2-1, with D perhaps matching TRBD2 (6 bases). Germline CDR1 is KGHDR and CDR2 is SFDVKD. The CDR3 sequence is 17 residues long. CDR3: CATSAPDSGGSYSEQFF. Written as DNA, the CDR3 is TGTGCCACCAGTGCCCCGGATAGCGGAGGCTCCTACAGTGAGCAGTTCTTC.

This chain connects TRBV5-1 to TRBJ2-1; D could derive from TRBD1 or TRBD2 (5 bases each). V was pared by 1 base and J by 6 bases, with 8 bases between. Germline CDR1 is SGHRS and CDR2 is YFSETQ. The CDR3 extends over 13 amino acids. The CDR3 here is CASSLSGGNEQFF. The CDR3 DNA reads as TGCGCCAGCAGCTTGTCTGGGGGCAATGAGCAGTTCTTC.

This clonotype was detected only a few times. The chain links TRBV30 to TRBJ2-7; the D is unclear. The CDR3 is made up of 12 amino acids. V lost 4 bases, J lost 1 base, and 8 bases lay in between. Germline V CDR1 and CDR2: GTSNPN, SVGIG (reference sequence). In nucleotides, the CDR3 is TGTGCCTGGACGACGGATTCCTACGAGCAGTACTTC. This encodes CAWTTDSYEQYF.

About this clonotype: A much larger clone lies a single base off, so this may be a read error. The chain joins TRBV10-3 to TRBJ2-3, with a weak D call TRBD2 (5 bases). CDR3 size: 13 residues. Germline lookup yields CDR1 ENHRY and CDR2 SYGVKD. DNA of the CDR3: TGTACCATCAGCCCGCTAGCAGCAGATACGCAGTATTTT. Its protein is CTISPLAADTQYF.

This clonotype has a handful of counts. The chain combines TRBV28 with TRBJ1-2; D is undetermined. Looked up from germline, CDR1 is MDHEN and CDR2 is SYDVKM. Trimming stripped 6 bases from V and 6 bases from J, with 14 bases between. The CDR3 totals 13 residues. The CDR3 is CASSPTFTHGYTF. The CDR3 DNA reads TGTGCCAGCAGCCCGACCTTTACCCATGGCTACACCTTC.

V and J are TRBV5-1 and TRBJ2-5, with D possibly matching TRBD2 (6 bases). The germline gives CDR1 SGHRS, CDR2 YFSETQ. The V and J ends lost 0 bases and 2 bases respectively, with 17 bases between them. This CDR3 is built from 17 residues. The CDR3 is CASSLGLGGTGQETQYF. DNA for the CDR3: TGCGCCAGCAGCTTGGGGCTCGGGGGAACTGGTCAAGAGACCCAGTACTTC.

To note about this clonotype: Because the CDR3 is missing its conserved closing phenylalanine or tryptophan, this is likely a read error. The V and J genes are TRBV6-2 or TRBV6-3 and TRBJ2-7; the D is unclear. Germline CDR1 is MNHEY and CDR2 is SVGEGT. This CDR3 comprises 13 residues. V lost 5 bases and J 3 bases, leaving 11 bases between the germline ends. This CDR3 is CASSPGRSYEQYL. The DNA for the CDR3 is TGTGCCAGCAGTCCGGGCAGAAGCTACGAGCAGTACTTA.

Worth noting for this clonotype: A read error may explain this, as a much larger clone is one base away. The rearrangement links TRBV28 to TRBJ2-3; D remains unclear. The CDR3 is 15 residues long. Germline CDR1 reads MDHEN; CDR2 reads SYDVKM. For the CDR3, the DNA is TGTGACAGCAGTTTGCCGACGGAGTTAACAGATACGCAGTATTTT. This codes for CDSSLPTELTDTQYF.

The rearrangement uses TRBV7-9 and TRBJ2-7; D may be TRBD1 (5 bases). V lost 1 base to trimming and J lost 2 bases, with 12 bases between them. The CDR3 is made up of 15 amino acids. Per germline, CDR1 SEHNR and CDR2 FQNEAQ (reference sequence). CDR3 in DNA: TGTGCCAGCAGCTTAGTGAGAACAGGAACCTACGAGCAGTACTTC. Its translation: CASSLVRTGTYEQYF.

This clonotype has ten or more counts. One end of the junction does not line up with germline, which may come from a read error. The V and J genes are TRBV4-1 and TRBJ2-1; 9 positions match TRBD2. The length of the CDR3 is 15 residues. CDR1 MGHRA and CDR2 YSYEKL come from the germline V gene. DNA of the CDR3: TGCGCCAGCAGCCAAGACTTGCTAGCGGGGAGAGGAGCCGATTTC. Protein sequence: CASSQDLLAGRGADF.

This sequence joins TRBV6-1 and TRBJ1-2; D not certain. Germline loops: CDR1 MNHNS, CDR2 SASEGT. CDR3 size: 12 residues. The V gene lost 6 bases and the J gene lost 5 bases, with 10 bases spanning the gap. DNA for the CDR3: TGTGCCAGCAGCAGGCTCGAGTATGGCTACACCTTC. Amino acid sequence: CASSRLEYGYTF.

Points on this clonotype: A read error is possible here, since a much larger clone lies one base away. The rearrangement uses TRBV6-5 and TRBJ1-5, with a weak D call TRBD1 (5 bases). This CDR3 contains 15 residues. Germline lookup yields CDR1 MNHEY and CDR2 SVGAGI. The CDR3 is CASSYSFRGNQPLHF. Here the CDR3 DNA reads TGTGCCAGCAGTTACTCGTTCCGGGGCAATCAGCCCCTGCATTTT.

The genes are TRBV28 and TRBJ1-1; D is unresolved. CDR3 size: 11 residues. With 6 bases removed from V and 11 bases from J, the gap between germline ends came to 13 bases. CDR1 is MDHEN and CDR2 is SYDVKM in the germline V gene. The CDR3 sequence: CASRAQWQAFF. As DNA, the CDR3 is TGTGCCAGCAGGGCTCAGTGGCAGGCTTTCTTT.

This clonotype came up many times. V is TRBV12-3 or TRBV12-4 and J is TRBJ1-5, with D possibly being TRBD1 (6 bases). V was cut by 5 bases and J by 7 bases, with 18 bases left in between. This CDR3 has 15 residues. Written as DNA, the CDR3 is TGTGCCAGCAGTCCAGGACAGACTCAAGGGCAGCCCCAGCATTTT. This translates into CASSPGQTQGQPQHF.

This clonotype was detected only a few times. The genes are TRBV28 and TRBJ2-1; 9 bases are a match to TRBD1. Trimming at V came to 2 bases and at J to 8 bases, leaving 4 bases not matched to a gene. This CDR3 spans 14 amino acids. CDR1 and CDR2 from the germline V gene are MDHEN and SYDVKM. CDR3 DNA: TGTGCCAGCAGTTTAACAGGGGGCTGGGATGAGCAGTTCTTC. Its protein product is CASSLTGGWDEQFF. The full variable domain, rest sourced from reference TRBV28 and TRBJ2-1, is DVKVTQSSRYLVKRTGEKVFLECVQDMDHENMFWYRQDPGLGLRLIYFSYDVKMKEKGDIPEGYSVSREKKERFSLILESASTNQTSMYLCASSLTGGWDEQFFGPGTRLTVL.

For this clonotype: This may come from a read error, since a much larger clone is one base off. This chain connects TRBV4-1 to TRBJ1-2; a possible D gene is TRBD1 (6 bases). The germline V gene has CDR1 MGHRA and CDR2 YSYEKL. The CDR3 consists of 16 residues. The CDR3 region has the DNA TGCACCAGCAGCCAATCGCGGACAGAGAATAACTATGGCTACACCTTC. Amino acids: CTSSQSRTENNYGYTF.